Each of the 8 T cell receptor beta chains below was sequenced from the same sample in a study of CXCR3-negative and CXCR3-positive naive CD8 T cells (dated by TCRdb to between 2018 and 2020). The paper's findings and limits, for the study overall: TRB CDR3s from CXCR3-positive naive cells showed higher hydrophobicity (lower Kidera factor 4), lower energy, and higher strength and volume indices than CXCR3-negative naive cells.

TCRdb names NextSeq 550 as the instrument used. The Human TCR Profiling Kit (MiLaboratory) was used to make UMI-labeled 5' RACE TRB cDNA libraries. TCRdb reprocessed the raw reads; every CDR3 protein sequence is a single record, and DNA is not supplied. The sample table on file contains tens of thousands of distinct CDR3 sequences. Approximately 0.82% of the sample is in the top ten clones. These receptors are not linked to any known antigen. The sample consisted of naive CXCR3+ CD8+ T cells from blood. The cell subset or site label of this sample denotes: CD45RO-CCR7+CD27+CD95- naive CD8+ T cells expressing CXCR3 (TNR3+). The receptors derive from a human donor in good health. Some clones in this sample may be carry-over from other donors' samples.

CDR3 region: CASSLDGPREKLFF. The chain has TRBV5-1 and TRBJ1-4. There are 14 residues in the CDR3. Germline V CDR1 and CDR2: SGHRS, YFSETQ.

V and J are TRBV14 and TRBJ2-3; TCRdb gives TRBD2 as the D gene, but with no DNA this cannot be confirmed. The CDR3 spans 16 residues. Germline V gene lookup returns CDR1 SGHDN and CDR2 FVKESK. Here the CDR3 reads CASSHLGTSGADTQYF.

The rearrangement joins TRBV28 to TRBJ2-1; absent DNA, TCRdb's TRBD1 call cannot be checked. CDR3 length: 15 residues. CDR1 is MDHEN and CDR2 is SYDVKM in the germline V gene. CDR3 amino acids: CASSLQQGTYNEQFF.

The genes are TRBV5-6 and TRBJ1-1. Germline V gene data show CDR1 as SGHDT and CDR2 as YYEEEE. The CDR3 runs to 17 residues. The CDR3: CASSLDRELTLNTEAFF.

This rearrangement joins TRBV28 to TRBJ2-2; the TCRdb D gene call, TRBD2, has no DNA to confirm it. The germline CDR1 and CDR2 sequences are MDHEN and SYDVKM. CDR3 length: 13 residues. The CDR3 loop is CASGLASGGELFF.

CDR3: CASSYPLTEAFF. The J gene is TRBJ1-1, the V gene TRBV6-5. Per germline, CDR1 MNHEY and CDR2 SVGAGI. The CDR3 length is 12 residues.

The J gene is TRBJ2-3, the V gene TRBV19. CDR1 and CDR2 (germline): LNHDA, SQIVND (reference sequence). The CDR3 has 14 residues. The CDR3 loop is CASSMFGATDTQYF.

The genes are TRBV12-3 or TRBV12-4 and TRBJ2-7; TCRdb names TRBD1, which stays unverified in the absence of DNA. The CDR3 length is 14 residues. The CDR3 region is CASSYGLGGYEQYF.